The rows below give T cell receptor beta chains drawn from one sample of a study of shared T cell receptors in the human thymus. The table came from immunoSEQ multiplex PCR; TCRdb's copy has only in-frame clones and leaves some out. The table includes 720,000 or so clones, 80% to 90% detected once. The same data also contributed to another study, on human thymus T cells.

The sequenced sample consisted of thymocytes. Receptor source: a girl under three years old with a congenital heart defect. The CDR3 runs from the conserved cysteine through the conserved F or W. The D gene is left open where the match is weak. Part of the rows lack a size; the others show once, few, many or a class for expanded clones.

D: .; size: .; J: TRBJ2-1; V: TRBV2; DNA: TGTGCCAGCTTGGACTACCCCCATGAGCAGTTCTTC; CDR3: CASLDYPHEQFF
D: .; size: .; J: TRBJ2-7; V: TRBV5-1; DNA: TGCGCCAGCAGCGGAGGTTCCTACGAGCAGTACTTC; CDR3: CASSGGSYEQYF
D: .; size: .; J: TRBJ2-7; V: TRBV19; DNA: TGTGCCAGTAGCACAGGAGATCTACTTGGCGAGCAGTACTTC; CDR3: CASSTGDLLGEQYF
D: .; size: .; J: TRBJ2-4; V: TRBV27; DNA: TGTGCCAGCAGTCACCGGGCTCCCGGGGTCAGCATTCAGTACTTC; CDR3: CASSHRAPGVSIQYF
D: .; size: .; J: TRBJ1-5; V: TRBV4-3; DNA: TGCGCCAGCAGCCAAGATGCCCCGCATCAGGACTATAGCAATCAGCCCCAGCATTTT; CDR3: CASSQDAPHQDYSNQPQHF
D: TRBD2; size: .; J: TRBJ2-2; V: TRBV7-9; DNA: TGTGCCAGCCCTCAGCGGGGGGTCCCAACCGGGGAGCTGTTTTTT; CDR3: CASPQRGVPTGELFF
D: TRBD1; size: .; J: TRBJ1-6; V: TRBV15; DNA: TGTGCCACCAGCAGAGTTCCGGGACAGTATAATTCACCCCTCCACTTT; CDR3: CATSRVPGQYNSPLHF
D: .; size: once; J: TRBJ2-7; V: TRBV4-2; DNA: TGTGCCAGCAGCCAAGACTACCTAGACTCTAGTTACGAGCAGTACTTC; CDR3: CASSQDYLDSSYEQYF
D: TRBD1; size: .; J: TRBJ2-1; V: TRBV19; DNA: TGTGCCAGTAGTATCGGGACAGGGGGCTTTTACAATGAGCAGTTCTTC; CDR3: CASSIGTGGFYNEQFF
D: .; size: .; J: TRBJ2-7; V: TRBV19; DNA: TGTGCCAGTAGTCCCCTCGATAGGGGCGAGCAGTACTTC; CDR3: CASSPLDRGEQYF
D: TRBD1; size: .; J: TRBJ1-6; V: TRBV27; DNA: TGTGCCAGCATGGGAAGCGCAGGGGGACCCCGCTCCTATAATTCACCCCTCCACTTT; CDR3: CASMGSAGGPRSYNSPLHF
D: .; size: .; J: TRBJ2-5; V: TRBV7-9; DNA: TGTGCCAGCAGCTTGGGAGGAGAAGAGACCCAGTACTTC; CDR3: CASSLGGEETQYF
D: TRBD1; size: .; J: TRBJ1-4; V: TRBV5-4; DNA: TGTGCCAGCAGCTGGGACAGGGGGCTTGAAAAACTGTTTTTT; CDR3: CASSWDRGLEKLFF
D: .; size: .; J: TRBJ1-2; V: TRBV9; DNA: TGTGCCAGCAGCGATAGCCTTAAGAATTCTCCTCGTGGCTACACCTTC; CDR3: CASSDSLKNSPRGYTF
D: TRBD1; size: .; J: TRBJ1-6; V: TRBV7-2; DNA: TGTGCCAGCAGCTTATTCTTCGGGACAGGGGGCGACGATAATTCACCCCTCCACTTT; CDR3: CASSLFFGTGGDDNSPLHF
D: TRBD1; size: .; J: TRBJ2-3; V: TRBV25-1; DNA: TGTGCCAGCAGGGGACCTGACAGGGGGGGAACAGATACGCAGTATTTT; CDR3: CASRGPDRGGTDTQYF
D: .; size: .; J: TRBJ1-2; V: TRBV5-1; DNA: TGCGCCAGCAGCTTGTGTCCAGGGAACCATGGCTACACCTTC; CDR3: CASSLCPGNHGYTF
D: TRBD2; size: .; J: TRBJ2-7; V: TRBV6-5; DNA: TGTGCCAGCAGTTACGGGGGGGGGTCCTACGAGCAGTACTTC; CDR3: CASSYGGGSYEQYF
D: TRBD2; size: .; J: TRBJ2-2; V: TRBV6-1; DNA: TGTGCCAGCAGTGAAATCCCCGAACTAGCGGGGGTAACCGGGGAGCTGTTTTTT; CDR3: CASSEIPELAGVTGELFF
D: .; size: .; J: TRBJ2-2; V: TRBV7-9; DNA: TGTGCCAGCAGCTTATCTCAGGTGTCCGGGGAGCTGTTTTTT; CDR3: CASSLSQVSGELFF
D: .; size: .; J: TRBJ2-5; V: TRBV19; DNA: TGTGCCAGTAGTATAATCGTCCGGGACACTAAGTACTTC; CDR3: CASSIIVRDTKYF
D: .; size: .; J: TRBJ2-3; V: TRBV6-1; DNA: TGTGCCAGCAGTGAAGCGAAGGGGGGGCCCACAGATACGCAGTATTTT; CDR3: CASSEAKGGPTDTQYF
D: .; size: .; J: TRBJ1-5; V: TRBV27; DNA: TGTGCCAGCAGTTTCCGGGGGGCGGATCAGCCCCAGCATTTT; CDR3: CASSFRGADQPQHF
D: .; size: .; J: TRBJ1-5; V: TRBV27; DNA: TGTGCCAGCAGTCCACACACCTTCAATCAGCCCCAGCATTTT; CDR3: CASSPHTFNQPQHF
D: .; size: .; J: TRBJ1-1; V: TRBV5-4; DNA: TGTGCCAGCAGCTTGGTTCGACAGGCCGAAGCTTTCTTT; CDR3: CASSLVRQAEAFF
D: .; size: few; J: TRBJ2-5; V: TRBV10-2; DNA: TGCGCCAGCGGACCCCGGGGTCTCCAAGAGACCCAGTACTTC; CDR3: CASGPRGLQETQYF
D: TRBD1; size: .; J: TRBJ1-5; V: TRBV7-2; DNA: TGTGCCAGCAGCCCGAACCGCGGGACAGAGAGCAATCAGCCCCAGCATTTT; CDR3: CASSPNRGTESNQPQHF
D: TRBD2; size: .; J: TRBJ2-5; V: TRBV13; DNA: TGTGCCAGCAGTCGTAGCGGGGAAGAGACCCAGTACTTC; CDR3: CASSRSGEETQYF
D: .; size: .; J: TRBJ1-2; V: TRBV21-1; DNA: TGTGCCAGCAGCAAAGCTTGGGGACAGGTGAAGGATAACGGCTACACCTTC; CDR3: CASSKAWGQVKDNGYTF
D: .; size: .; J: TRBJ1-3; V: TRBV10-2; DNA: TGCGCCAGCAGTGGTACGTCGGACAGCATCCAGTACTCTGGAAACACCATATATTTT; CDR3: CASSGTSDSIQYSGNTIYF
D: TRBD1; size: .; J: TRBJ2-4; V: TRBV7-6; DNA: TGTGCCAGCAGCCCACCACAGGGGACCCGGGACATTCAGTACTTC; CDR3: CASSPPQGTRDIQYF
D: .; size: .; J: TRBJ1-1; V: TRBV6-5; DNA: TGTGCCAGCAGTTCCCTAGTGGAGGGAATCACTGAAGCTTTCTTT; CDR3: CASSSLVEGITEAFF
D: TRBD2; size: .; J: TRBJ2-4; V: TRBV6-1; DNA: TGTGCCAGCAGTGGATCTAGCGGGGGGGTGAGGATTCAGTACTTC; CDR3: CASSGSSGGVRIQYF
D: .; size: few; J: TRBJ2-5; V: TRBV19; DNA: TGTGCCAGTAGCTTACAGGTCCAAGAGACCCAGTACTTC; CDR3: CASSLQVQETQYF
D: TRBD1; size: .; J: TRBJ1-5; V: TRBV19; DNA: TGTGCCAGTAGTCCCCGGGACAGGGATGGTAGCAATCAGCCCCAGCATTTT; CDR3: CASSPRDRDGSNQPQHF
D: .; size: .; J: TRBJ2-5; V: TRBV28; DNA: TGTGCCAGCGAAAGGACAGACCAAGAGACCCAGTACTTC; CDR3: CASERTDQETQYF
D: TRBD1; size: .; J: TRBJ2-3; V: TRBV4-1; DNA: TGCGCCAGCAGCCCCCCTTCTACAGGGGCAGATACGCAGTATTTT; CDR3: CASSPPSTGADTQYF
D: .; size: .; J: TRBJ1-1; V: TRBV28; DNA: TGTGCCAGCAGTTTATGGGGGCCCCTGTTGTGCACTGAAGCTTTCTTT; CDR3: CASSLWGPLLCTEAFF